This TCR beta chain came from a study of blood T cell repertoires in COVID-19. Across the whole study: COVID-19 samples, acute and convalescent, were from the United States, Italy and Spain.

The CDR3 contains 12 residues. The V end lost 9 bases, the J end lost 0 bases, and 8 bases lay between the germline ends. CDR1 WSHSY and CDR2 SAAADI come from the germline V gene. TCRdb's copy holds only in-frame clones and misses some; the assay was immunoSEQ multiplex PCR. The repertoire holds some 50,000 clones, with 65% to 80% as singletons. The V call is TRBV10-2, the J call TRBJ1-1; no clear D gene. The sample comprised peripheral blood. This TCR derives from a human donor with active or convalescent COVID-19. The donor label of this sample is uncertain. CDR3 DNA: TGCGCCAGTCTGAGCCTGAACACTGAAGCTTTCTTT. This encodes CASLSLNTEAFF.